Listed here are 13 T cell receptor beta chains from one sample, sequenced in a study of blood T cells in healthy people across ages. Alongside a J-beta primer mix, a sample-barcoded 5' primer served in a second PCR lasting roughly 7 to 11 cycles. TCRdb re-called the 5' RACE reads with MiXCR, one entry per CDR3 protein. The table has 1.5 million to 1.9 million distinct CDR3 sequences, approximately 39% seen once. The sample comprised blood. These receptors were taken from a woman under 30 in good health.

This clonotype was found a few times. The chain links TRBV12-3 or TRBV12-4 to TRBJ1-4; no clear D. The CDR3 loop spans 14 amino acids. The V gene lost 5 bases and the J gene lost 7 bases, with 14 bases spanning the gap. The CDR3 DNA sequence: TGTGCCAGCAGTCCGTACACCAGTAGTGAAAAACTGTTTTTT. It specifies CASSPYTSSEKLFF.

The chain is built from TRBV12-5 and TRBJ1-5; no reliable D call. The V gene's germline CDR1 is LGHNT and CDR2 FRNRAP. The CDR3 is made up of 15 amino acids. V lost 6 bases, J lost 5 bases, and 17 bases lay in between. The CDR3 is CASGDHRFPHQPQHF. The CDR3 nucleotides read TGTGCTAGTGGGGACCATCGATTTCCCCATCAGCCCCAGCATTTT.

The chain employs TRBV6-2 or TRBV6-3 and TRBJ2-3; 11 bases agree with TRBD2. This CDR3 is 15 amino acids long. V trimming: 5 bases; J trimming: 10 bases; junction bases outside the gene matches: 11. Germline V gene data show CDR1 as MNHEY and CDR2 as SVGEGT. CDR3 bases: TGTGCCAGCAGTATCGACCCGACTAGCGGGAAGGCGCAGTATTTT. Protein: CASSIDPTSGKAQYF.

This rearrangement joins TRBV2 to TRBJ1-1; D is unclear. V lost 4 bases to trimming and J lost 4 bases, with 10 bases between them. Looked up from germline, CDR1 is SNHLY and CDR2 is FYNNEI. This CDR3 is 13 amino acids long. Written as DNA, the CDR3 is TGTGCCAGCAGTGGCGGCAGGTCCACTGAAGCTTTCTTT. This sequence encodes CASSGGRSTEAFF. The complete variable domain, with remaining parts taken from reference TRBV2 and TRBJ1-1, reads EPEVTQTPSHQVTQMGQEVILRCVPISNHLYFYWYRQILGQKVEFLVSFYNNEISEKSEIFDDQFSVERPDGSNFTLKIRSTKLEDSAMYFCASSGGRSTEAFFGQGTRLTVV.

The chain has TRBV10-3 and TRBJ2-3; 8 nucleotides line up with TRBD2. CDR1 and CDR2 (germline): ENHRY, SYGVKD. The CDR3 totals 16 residues. Trimming removed 0 bases from V and 7 bases from J; junction bases left unmatched: 9. CDR3 DNA sequence: TGTGCCATCAGTGAGTCTACTAGCGGAAATACCCATACGCAGTATTTT. Translating it yields CAISESTSGNTHTQYF.

The V gene is TRBV20-1, the J gene TRBJ1-6, with D possibly TRBD1 on 5 matching bases. The V and J ends lost 0 bases and 7 bases respectively, with 10 bases between them. Germline V gene data show CDR1 as DFQATT and CDR2 as SNEGSKA (reference sequence). This CDR3 is built from 14 residues. The CDR3, as DNA: TGCAGTGCTAGAGATCTGCGGGACAATTCACCCCTCCACTTT. Amino acid sequence: CSARDLRDNSPLHF.

This clonotype occurred a few times. The chain joins TRBV29-1 to TRBJ1-2, with a tentative D call TRBD1 (5 bases). Germline V CDR1 and CDR2: SQVTM, ANQGSEA. Trimming took 4 bases from V and 6 from J, leaving 12 bases between them. CDR3 length: 12 residues. CDR3 in DNA: TGCAGCGTTGCAGGGCCGGAGGATGGCTACACCTTC. This codes for CSVAGPEDGYTF.

This clonotype was detected a few times. The chain uses TRBV20-1 and TRBJ2-7, with D unclear. The end of the DNA fits TRBJ2-4 better, so the J call may be wrong. The germline V gene has CDR1 DFQATT and CDR2 SNEGSKA (reference sequence). This CDR3 comprises 15 residues. The CDR3 protein is CSARDYGSPGNIQYF. The CDR3 DNA reads as TGCAGTGCTAGAGATTATGGTAGCCCTGGGAACATTCAGTACTTC.

This chain links TRBV29-1 with TRBJ1-2; tentative D call: TRBD1 (6 bases). Germline V CDR1 and CDR2: SQVTM, ANQGSEA. Trimming left V 6 bases short and J 5 bases short, with 16 bases between. CDR3 length: 13 residues. The CDR3 loop is CSVEGGDKYGYTF. For the CDR3, the DNA is TGCAGCGTGGAGGGGGGGGATAAGTATGGCTACACCTTC. The entire variable domain, with the rest obtained from reference TRBV29-1 and TRBJ1-2, is as follows: SAVISQKPSRDICQRGTSLTIQCQVDSQVTMMFWYRQQPGQSLTLIATANQGSEATYESGFVIDKFPISRPNLTFSTLTVSNMSPEDSSIYLCSVEGGDKYGYTFGSGTRLTVV.

The rearrangement links TRBV7-9 to TRBJ2-3; a weak D match, TRBD1 (6 bases). The V and J ends lost 2 bases and 2 bases respectively, with 14 bases between them. Germline CDR1 is SEHNR and CDR2 is FQNEAQ (reference sequence). The CDR3 has 16 residues. This CDR3 reads CASSLFGNRDTDTQYF. The CDR3 coding sequence is TGTGCCAGCAGCTTATTCGGGAACAGGGACACAGATACGCAGTATTTT.

The chain has TRBV5-1 and TRBJ1-1; TRBD1 matches at 7 bases. CDR3 size: 15 residues. CDR1 and CDR2 from the germline V gene are SGHRS and YFSETQ. V dropped 4 bases and J dropped 3; count of bases not matched to a gene: 9. The CDR3 nucleotides read TGCGCCAGCAGCGCCCCCGGGACAGAAGACACTGAAGCTTTCTTT. This encodes CASSAPGTEDTEAFF. Variable domain in full (rest from reference TRBV5-1 and TRBJ1-1): KAGVTQTPRYLIKTRGQQVTLSCSPISGHRSVSWYQQTPGQGLQFLFEYFSETQRNKGNFPGRFSGRQFSNSRSEMNVSTLELGDSALYLCASSAPGTEDTEAFFGQGTRLTVV.

The V gene is TRBV20-1, the J gene TRBJ1-1, with a tentative D call TRBD1 (6 bases). Germline CDR1 DFQATT, CDR2 SNEGSKA (reference sequence). V was cut by 6 bases and J by 4 bases, with 12 bases left in between. The CDR3 consists of 12 residues. The CDR3 protein is CSAGHRGTEAFF. The DNA for the CDR3 is TGCAGTGCGGGACATAGGGGCACTGAAGCTTTCTTT.

As DNA, the CDR3 is TGTGCCAGCAGGGCCGACAGCGGGGGGATCACAGATACGCAGTATTTT. This gives the protein CASRADSGGITDTQYF. The chain is built from TRBV12-3 or TRBV12-4 and TRBJ2-3, with 9 nucleotides matching TRBD2. With 6 bases clipped from V and 2 bases from J, the junction kept 9 bases outside the gene matches. The CDR3 has 16 residues.